This entry lists 30 T cell receptor beta chains sequenced from one sample in a study of T-cell reconstitution after alpha-beta-depleted transplantation in children. Study outcomes and limitations: Newly made T cells mostly supplied T-cell counts and diversity one year after transplant.

For these receptors, no antigen is known. Unique molecular identifiers were incorporated into the prepared TCRbeta library. Using its own MiXCR run on the PCR reads, TCRdb lists one record per CDR3 protein. The table has about 300,000 distinct CDR3 sequences, 6.5% to 9% seen once. The source was peripheral blood, collected 360 days after TCRalphabeta/CD19-depleted stem cell transplant. These receptors all come from a female patient aged 2 to 10 who had a stem cell transplant for Fanconi anemia, so the T cells may come from the graft donor.

This chain connects TRBV5-5 to TRBJ1-1, with 8 bases aligning to TRBD1. J lost 8 bases, V lost 1 base, and 7 bases had no gene match. This CDR3 has 14 amino acids. The germline V gene has CDR1 SGHKS and CDR2 YYEKEE (reference sequence). The CDR3 sequence is CASSLPRQGREAFF. As DNA, the CDR3 is TGTGCCAGCAGCTTGCCCCGACAGGGGCGAGAAGCTTTCTTT.

V and J are TRBV6-2 or TRBV6-3 and TRBJ2-7, with D perhaps TRBD1 (6 bases). The V end lost 2 bases, the J end lost 7 bases, and 12 bases lay between the germline ends. Germline CDR1 MNHEY, CDR2 SVGEGT. The CDR3 extends over 13 amino acids. The CDR3 is CASSYIQGPEQYV. DNA for the CDR3: TGTGCCAGCAGTTACATACAGGGCCCTGAGCAGTACGTC.

Ten or more counts support this clonotype. V and J are TRBV9 and TRBJ2-6; D is uncertain. Per the germline V gene, CDR1 is SGDLS and CDR2 is YYNGEE. This CDR3 is 15 amino acids long. V shed 3 bases and J shed 1 base, with 8 bases lying between them. CDR3 in DNA: TGTGCCAGCAGCGCGTCCAGATCTGGGGCCAACGTCCTGACTTTC. It is translated as CASSASRSGANVLTF. The full variable domain, rest sourced from reference TRBV9 and TRBJ2-6, is DSGVTQTPKHLITATGQRVTLRCSPRSGDLSVYWYQQSLDQGLQFLIQYYNGEERAKGNILERFSAQQFPDLHSELNLSSLELGDSALYFCASSASRSGANVLTFGAGSRLTVL.

This clonotype has a count of ten or more. The V and J genes are TRBV29-1 and TRBJ1-1; D unresolved. From germline, CDR1 is SQVTM and CDR2 ANQGSEA. The V gene lost 3 bases and the J gene lost 6 bases, with 23 bases spanning the gap. This CDR3 is 16 amino acids long. The CDR3 coding sequence is TGCAGCGTTGATCCAGGCTGGGGATTGGGAAGAGCTGAAGCTTTCTTT. Translation gives CSVDPGWGLGRAEAFF.

The rearrangement joins TRBV4-3 to TRBJ1-1; D remains unclear. Germline V gene lookup returns CDR1 LGHNA and CDR2 YSLEER. The CDR3 extends over 11 amino acids. The ends were cut back, 5 bases at V and 11 bases at J, with 12 bases in the middle. CDR3 nucleotides: TGCGCCAGCAGCAGTGGCTCGGCGGCTTTCTTT. This gives the protein CASSSGSAAFF.

Worth noting for this clonotype: Mismatch with germline at one junction end may stem from a read error. The genes are TRBV28 and TRBJ2-1; 7 bases map to TRBD1. This CDR3 region has 13 residues. CDR1 is MDHEN and CDR2 is SYDVKM in the germline V gene. The DNA for the CDR3 is TGTGCCAGCAGTCCGACAGGGTACAATGAGCAGATCTTC. It encodes CASSPTGYNEQIF.

This clonotype was seen a handful of times. V usage is TRBV6-5 and J usage is TRBJ2-2, with D hard to call. The CDR3 length is 13 residues. V shed 6 bases and J shed 9 bases, with 14 bases lying between them. Germline V gene sequence: CDR1 MNHEY, CDR2 SVGAGI. The CDR3 protein is CASRRQADWELFF. In DNA form, the CDR3 reads TGTGCCAGCAGGAGGCAGGCAGACTGGGAGCTGTTTTTT.

At least ten counts were recorded for this clonotype. This chain joins TRBV28 and TRBJ2-7; TRBD1 aligns across 9 bases. The CDR3 is 15 residues long. V lost 6 bases to trimming and J lost 2 bases; unmatched junction nucleotides: 8. Germline V CDR1 and CDR2: MDHEN, SYDVKM. The CDR3 is CASSKTGGLPYEQYF. As DNA, the CDR3 is TGTGCCAGCAGCAAAACAGGGGGCCTCCCCTACGAGCAGTACTTC.

The sample holds a few counts of this clonotype. The chain carries TRBV6-5 and TRBJ2-3; 9 bases agree with TRBD1. Germline V gene lookup returns CDR1 MNHEY and CDR2 SVGAGI. The length of the CDR3 is 19 residues. V shed 1 base and J 3 bases; nucleotides not matched to a gene: 14. The CDR3 protein is CASSYYPTPGQGSTDTQYF. CDR3 in DNA: TGTGCCAGCAGTTACTACCCTACTCCGGGACAGGGATCGACAGATACGCAGTATTTT.

This clonotype was observed at least ten times. The chain recombines TRBV12-3 or TRBV12-4 with TRBJ2-3; D not certain. This CDR3 is 14 amino acids long. V was shortened by 3 bases and J by 4 bases, with 11 bases between the two germline ends. The chain's CDR3 is CASSFPAAADTQYF. The DNA for the CDR3 is TGTGCCAGCAGTTTCCCGGCGGCGGCAGATACGCAGTATTTT.

In this sample, this clonotype turned up a few times. The V call is TRBV4-2, the J call TRBJ1-1; D is possibly TRBD1 (5 bases). CDR3 length: 15 residues. Per germline, CDR1 LGHNA and CDR2 YNFKEQ. V gave up 0 bases and J gave up 9 bases, with 17 bases separating them. This chain's CDR3 is CASSQEDRQGRQAFF. Here the CDR3 DNA reads TGTGCCAGCAGCCAAGAAGATAGGCAGGGTCGTCAAGCTTTCTTT.

The table lists this clonotype with a few counts. This chain uses TRBV10-2 with TRBJ1-1; 9 bases align to TRBD1. The V gene end was trimmed by 6 bases and the J gene end by 1 base; junction bases not matched to a gene: 6. The CDR3 runs 15 residues. The germline V gene has CDR1 WSHSY and CDR2 SAAADI. The CDR3: CASRGTGTGNTEAFF. The CDR3 coding sequence is TGCGCCAGCAGGGGGACAGGGACGGGGAACACTGAAGCTTTCTTT.

This clonotype has a count of ten or more. The chain employs TRBV27 and TRBJ2-7; no definite D call. The CDR3 contains 14 residues. V dropped 2 bases and J dropped 2 bases, with 10 bases sitting between them. Germline CDR1 reads MNHEY; CDR2 reads SMNVEV (reference sequence). CDR3 nucleotide sequence: TGTGCCAGCAGTTTAAACCCGGTGACCTACGAGCAGTACTTC. Residues: CASSLNPVTYEQYF.

This clonotype was recorded at least ten times. This chain joins TRBV18 and TRBJ2-3; D unresolved. The CDR3 is 12 amino acids. Germline assignment: CDR1 KGHSH and CDR2 LQKENI. The V end lost 2 bases, the J end lost 5 bases, and 5 bases lay between the germline ends. The CDR3 loop is CASSPTEDTQYF. The CDR3 region has the DNA TGTGCCAGCTCACCAACAGAAGATACGCAGTATTTT.

The rearrangement joins TRBV7-7 to TRBJ2-2, with 11 bases that match TRBD2. Germline V CDR1 and CDR2: SSHAT, FNYEAQ (reference sequence). This CDR3 contains 19 residues. Unmatched junction bases numbered 12, after V lost 4 bases and J lost 2 bases. The CDR3 DNA follows: TGTGCCAGCAGCTCCCATCCCGGGACTAGCGGAGAAAACACCGGGGAGCTGTTTTTT. Translated: CASSSHPGTSGENTGELFF.

The sample holds many counts of this clonotype. CDR3 in amino acids: CASRRAGGKSTDTQYF. The CDR3 nucleotides read TGTGCCAGCAGGAGAGCCGGGGGAAAGAGCACAGATACGCAGTATTTT. The rearrangement links TRBV6-1 to TRBJ2-3; D might be TRBD2 (6 bases). The germline V and J ends were trimmed by 6 bases and 0 bases, with 16 bases remaining between them. The CDR3 is 16 residues long. CDR1 MNHNS and CDR2 SASEGT come from the germline V gene.

This clonotype was detected many times. The rearrangement links TRBV25-1 to TRBJ2-5, with 7 positions matching TRBD1. Germline lookup yields CDR1 MGHDK and CDR2 SYGVNS. The CDR3 totals 14 residues. V shed 3 bases, J shed 2 bases, and the junction held 3 bases outside the gene matches. The CDR3 loop reads CASSDGQDQETQYF. The CDR3 DNA reads TGTGCCAGCAGTGATGGACAGGATCAAGAGACCCAGTACTTC.

At least ten counts were recorded for this clonotype. V is TRBV20-1 and J is TRBJ2-1; TRBD1 might be the D (6 bases). CDR1 is DFQATT, CDR2 SNEGSKA, per germline (reference sequence). Trimming pared 0 bases from V and 15 bases from J, leaving 12 bases between. This CDR3 is 11 amino acids long. The CDR3 reads CSAREAGTPFF. CDR3 sequence (DNA): TGCAGTGCTAGAGAAGCAGGGACACCGTTCTTC.

This clonotype came up a few times. This chain connects TRBV9 to TRBJ2-7; weak D call: TRBD1 (6 bases). V dropped 4 bases and J dropped 2 bases, with 16 bases sitting between them. From germline, CDR1 is SGDLS and CDR2 YYNGEE. The CDR3 extends over 15 amino acids. The CDR3 loop reads CASSPGATRPYEQYF. The CDR3 coding sequence is TGTGCCAGCAGCCCAGGGGCCACACGCCCCTACGAGCAGTACTTC.

This sequence joins TRBV6-1 and TRBJ2-6; D not resolved. This CDR3 contains 17 residues. Germline V gene data show CDR1 as MNHNS and CDR2 as SASEGT. Trimming removed 3 bases from V and 0 bases from J, with 12 bases in between. The DNA for the CDR3 is TGTGCCAGCAGTGATACTGGAAATATCTCTGGGGCCAACGTCCTGACTTTC. It yields the protein CASSDTGNISGANVLTF.

This clonotype was recorded a few times. The V call is TRBV20-1, the J call TRBJ2-1; 8 nucleotides line up with TRBD2. The ends lost 0 bases at V and 3 bases at J; junction bases unmatched: 4. CDR1 and CDR2 (germline): DFQATT, SNEGSKA (reference sequence). There are 15 residues in the CDR3. The CDR3: CSARDSRGGYNEQFF. For the CDR3, the DNA is TGCAGTGCTAGAGATTCCCGGGGGGGCTACAATGAGCAGTTCTTC.

This clonotype was counted at least ten times. The chain couples TRBV7-2 to TRBJ1-6; TRBD1 aligns across 8 bases. Germline V gene sequence: CDR1 SGHTA, CDR2 FQGNSA. The CDR3 is made up of 16 amino acids. J was trimmed by 9 bases and V by 1 base; bases with no gene match: 8. CDR3 sequence (DNA): TGTGCCAGCAGCTTAGTGTTGCCAGGGGGCATTTCACCCCTCCACTTT. Translated: CASSLVLPGGISPLHF.

This clonotype was recorded at least ten times. CDR3 in amino acids: CASSPQQEETQYF. The CDR3 DNA reads as TGTGCCAGCAGTCCCCAACAGGAAGAGACCCAGTACTTC. The V call is TRBV2, the J call TRBJ2-5, with TRBD1 as a possible D gene (5 bases). The CDR3 runs 13 residues. CDR1 SNHLY and CDR2 FYNNEI come from the germline V gene. The V end lost 5 bases, the J end lost 3 bases, and 10 bases lay between the germline ends.

Many counts were recorded for this clonotype. V gene TRBV6-2 or TRBV6-3 combines with J gene TRBJ1-3; the D gene is possibly TRBD1 (6 bases). Germline V CDR1 and CDR2: MNHEY, SVGEGT. The length of the CDR3 is 17 residues. V gave up 5 bases and J gave up 2 bases, with 19 bases separating them. The chain's CDR3 is CASSLLGAAPAGNTIYF. As DNA, the CDR3 is TGTGCCAGCAGTCTACTGGGGGCTGCCCCCGCTGGAAACACCATATATTTT.

This clonotype was detected a few times. The chain joins TRBV6-2 or TRBV6-3 to TRBJ2-2, with D maybe TRBD1 (6 bases). The germline V and J ends were trimmed by 0 bases and 3 bases, with 14 bases remaining between them. The CDR3 sequence is 17 residues long. Germline CDR1 MNHEY, CDR2 SVGEGT. Here the CDR3 DNA reads TGTGCCAGCAGTTACTCGGCCACAGGGATCGACACCGGGGAGCTGTTTTTT. Protein product: CASSYSATGIDTGELFF.

The V and J genes are TRBV11-3 and TRBJ2-2; 7 bases line up with TRBD1. The V gene end was trimmed by 5 bases and the J gene end by 1 base; junction bases not matched to a gene: 4. This CDR3 is built from 15 residues. The V gene's germline CDR1 is SGHNT and CDR2 YENEEA. Written as DNA, the CDR3 is TGTGCCAGCAGCCCGCGGACAGGGAACACCGGGGAGCTGTTTTTT. It is translated as CASSPRTGNTGELFF.

The rearrangement joins TRBV4-3 to TRBJ1-6; 9 bases agree with TRBD1. Germline V gene data show CDR1 as LGHNA and CDR2 as YSLEER. CDR3 length: 19 amino acids. V dropped 0 bases and J dropped 1; count of bases not matched to a gene: 7. The CDR3 DNA is TGCGCCAGCAGCCAAGATATCCCGGGACAGGGTTCCTATAATTCACCCCTCCACTTT. This codes for CASSQDIPGQGSYNSPLHF.

A few counts support this clonotype. J is TRBJ1-2 and V is TRBV7-6; D is possibly TRBD1 (6 bases). The CDR3 is 18 residues long. Trimming cost V 2 bases and J 0 bases, with 19 bases left between them. Germline V gene sequence: CDR1 SGHVS, CDR2 FNYEAQ. The CDR3 DNA follows: TGTGCCAGCAGCTTAAAGCCCCAAGACAGGAGAGCTAACTATGGCTACACCTTC. This gives the protein CASSLKPQDRRANYGYTF.

This clonotype was observed at least ten times. The chain employs TRBV12-3 or TRBV12-4 and TRBJ2-2; D is undetermined. This CDR3 has 14 residues. V lost 3 bases to trimming and J lost 4 bases, with 9 bases between them. CDR3 in DNA: TGTGCCAGCAGTTTGGACCCAGCCACCGGGGAGCTGTTTTTT. It encodes CASSLDPATGELFF.

This clonotype was counted at least ten times. The chain's CDR3 is CASSLMGGNTEAFF. CDR3 nucleotide sequence: TGTGCCAGCAGTTTGATGGGGGGGAACACTGAAGCTTTCTTT. The chain couples TRBV12-3 or TRBV12-4 to TRBJ1-1; possibly TRBD1 for D (5 bases). Trimming shortened V by 3 bases and J by 1 base, and 9 bases separated the two germline ends. The CDR3 has 14 amino acids.